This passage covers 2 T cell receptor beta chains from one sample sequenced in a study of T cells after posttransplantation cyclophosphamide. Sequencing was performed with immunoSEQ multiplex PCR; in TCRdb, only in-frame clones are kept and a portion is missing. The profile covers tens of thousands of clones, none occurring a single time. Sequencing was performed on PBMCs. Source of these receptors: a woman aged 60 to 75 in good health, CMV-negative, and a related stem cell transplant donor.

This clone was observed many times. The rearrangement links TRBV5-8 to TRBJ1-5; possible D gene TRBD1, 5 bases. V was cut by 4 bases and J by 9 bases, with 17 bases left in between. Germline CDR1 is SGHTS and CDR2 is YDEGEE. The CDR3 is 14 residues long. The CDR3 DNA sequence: TGTGCCAGCAGCCATGACAGCGGGGGAACGCCCCAGCATTTT. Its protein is CASSHDSGGTPQHF.

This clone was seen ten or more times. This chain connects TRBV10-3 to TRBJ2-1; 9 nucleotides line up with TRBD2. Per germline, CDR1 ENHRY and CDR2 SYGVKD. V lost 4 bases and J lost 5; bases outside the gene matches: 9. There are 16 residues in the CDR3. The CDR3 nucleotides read TGTGCCATCAGTGGGCGGGAGGGCCCTTCTCACAATGAGCAGTTCTTC. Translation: CAISGREGPSHNEQFF.